This TCR beta chain was retrieved from a study of stem cell transplantation in POMP-related autoinflammatory disease (dated by TCRdb to 2020 to 2023). Turning to the overall study: It was hypothesized that MHC class I-dependent CD8+ T-cell differentiation and positive selection are impaired by defective thymoproteasomes, resulting in skewing of the TRB repertoire. Prior to transplant, the patients had CD4+ naive T-cell skewing, low CD8+ T-cell proportions, and decreased T-cell cytokine secretion. To find out how POMP deficiency affects T-cell receptor beta repertoire diversity and CDR3 characteristics, high-throughput TRB sequencing was used.

Library preparation used the immunoSEQ multiplex PCR assay. Concerning the study's data processing: Shannon entropy, which accounts for clonal size distribution, was used to quantify repertoire diversity. Clonotype distribution inequality was measured with the Gini-Simpson index (Simpson_1-D). Sourced from immuneACCESS, this table was stored by TCRdb with only in-frame sequences that have V and J called. A share of the clones is absent; for the studies checked, an unresolved V gene accounts for under half, and the remainder has no known explanation. From that table come the V and J calls and clone size; the DNA was used to work out D and trimming. This sample holds around 32,000 clones; around 90% were observed only once. The ten largest clones add up to approximately 0.72% of the sample. This clone was observed a few times. Its antigen target is currently unknown. Base qualities are not recorded, but no much larger clone differs from it by a single base.

Overall study results and their limits: Across all analyzed T-cell subsets, PRAID patients showed a trend toward higher clonality and lower TRB diversity. The number of unique TRB V-J gene pairings was restricted in PRAID patients. In PRAID patients, the trend toward increased clonality and lower diversity reached statistical significance only for regulatory T cells.

Inclusive of the bounding cysteine and phenylalanine, the CDR3 is 13 residues long. Kept here is only the CDR3 DNA, which spans 39 bases and is read in frame from base 1. V was cut back by 5 bases and J by 1 base, leaving a gap of 8 bases between them. According to the germline V gene, CDR1 reads SGHTA and CDR2 reads FQGTGA. This specimen's time point label, per the study, means: before hematopoietic stem cell transplant. PRAID was a condition in which autoinflammation came alongside prominent immunodeficiency. Before TRB sequencing, T-cell subsets (conventional T cells, CD8+ T cells, regulatory T cells, T follicular helper cells) were sorted.

The rearranged chain carries TRBV7-3 and TRBJ1-1; the D segment cannot be called with confidence. The material sequenced was CD4+ T cells from PBMCs, taken before stem cell transplantation. The clonotype was recovered from a human donor with POMP-related autoinflammation and immune dysregulation (PRAID). The bases are TGTGCCAGCAGCCTCGGGCAGAACACTGAAGCTTTCTTT. Its amino acids are CASSLGQNTEAFF. The reference TRBV7-3 and TRBJ1-1 proteins fill in what lies around the CDR3, so the full variable domain reads GAGVSQTPSNKVTEKGKYVELRCDPISGHTALYWYRQSLGQGPEFLIYFQGTGAADDSGLPNDRFFAVRPEGSVSTLKIQRTERGDSAVYLCASSLGQNTEAFFGQGTRLTVV.